This T cell receptor beta chain was recovered during a study of blood T cells in healthy people across ages (dated by TCRdb to between 2014 and 2017). For the study in its entirety: Template switching captured roughly one uniquely barcoded TCR beta cDNA molecule per two T cells in model experiments. Age-related changes in TCR beta repertoire diversity were measured in the study by deep sequencing normalized with unique cDNA molecular identifiers. The donors were divided into four age groups: young (average approximately 17 years), middle-aged (about 41), aged (about 60) and long-lived (about 90). To avoid experimental bias, donors of different ages were spread randomly across the sequencing lanes. Using the same blood draw, the study looked at two additional independent replicas of 1 million unique cDNA reads for two donors, one aged 18 to 30 and the other aged 80 or older. The study at large found these results: Bulk unsorted PBMC profiling prevented conclusive comparison of naive and antigen-experienced compartments. Observed TCR beta diversity per million T cells fell roughly linearly with age, and a significant reduction was already apparent by age approximately 41. The percentage of naive T cells measured by flow cytometry correlated strongly with observed TCR beta diversity. Donor CMV infection status was unknown, potentially confounding age-related changes in expanded clonotypes. Compared with the aged group, the long-lived group had more naive CD4+ T cells, fewer expanded clones and increased TCR diversity, a pattern suggesting age selection. Estimates of total diversity from one million sequenced T cells were regarded as lower bounds and underestimates.

The CDR3 holds 15 amino acids from the cysteine to the phenylalanine. The only DNA kept is the CDR3, 45 bases in frame from the first base. V gives up 9 bases and J gives up 5 bases, and the segment between their germline ends measures 20 bases. CDR1 and CDR2 are drawn from the germline V gene (reference sequence): SEHNR, FQNEAQ. The library was built by means of 5' RACE. The data were produced on an Illumina HiSeq 2500. A second PCR of about 7 to 12 cycles was run with a J-beta primer mix and a sample-barcoded 5' primer. Each TCR beta cDNA molecule received a unique molecular identifier from a template-switch 5' adaptor carrying 12 random nucleotides. Each sample yielded at least 2.5 million CDR3-containing paired-end reads. The Mint cDNA synthesis kit, primed by a TRBC-specific oligonucleotide, was used to synthesize first-strand cDNA from all RNA. All cDNA was treated with uracil-DNA glycosylase and then went through a first 18-cycle PCR with the universal primers M1SS and BC2_uni_R. The authors' analysis ran thus. For normalization, 1 million high-quality reads were randomly selected from each sample, with every read carrying a distinct molecular identifier. Instead of being binned into consensus sequences, reads that shared molecular identifiers were thrown out. MiTCR, set to a Q25 quality threshold and the strictest error-elimination algorithm, was used for CDR3 identification, clonotype clustering and error correction. A nonparametric unseen species model with Euler transformation was used to estimate lower-bound total TCR beta diversity. TCRdb's own reprocessing of the public reads used fastp at Q25 and MiXCR and kept productive beta chains. Rows merge per CDR3 protein into single entries with the most common DNA and genes. TCRdb assigned the V and J calls; the authors' analysis was not used. This sample gives about 1.8 million distinct CDR3 sequences in total; around half of them show up just once. More than 2% of the sample lies in the top ten.

About this clonotype itself: The antigen it binds to is not known. Per-base quality was not reported, and no clone a single base away is much larger than it.

The 39 donors, aged about 6 to 95 years, were systemically healthy Caucasian individuals from Russia. Roughly 9.5 milliliters of peripheral blood were drawn from each donor into EDTA-treated Vacutainer tubes. PBMCs were isolated by Ficoll-Paque density-gradient centrifugation, with at least 6.5 million obtained per sample. Trizol reagent was used to extract total RNA from the PBMCs, yielding at least 6 micrograms per sample. For every donor, an aliquot of PBMCs went through flow cytometry to measure the percentages of naive CD45RAhigh/CD27high T cells. This sequence uses TRBV7-9 and TRBJ2-1; the D gene lacks a confident call. The sequenced sample was blood. The source is a woman aged 35 to 49 in good health. The DNA is as follows: TGTGCCAGTATCCGGTCTGGGTCGTTGAACAATGAGCAGTTCTTC. Translation gives CASIRSGSLNNEQFF.